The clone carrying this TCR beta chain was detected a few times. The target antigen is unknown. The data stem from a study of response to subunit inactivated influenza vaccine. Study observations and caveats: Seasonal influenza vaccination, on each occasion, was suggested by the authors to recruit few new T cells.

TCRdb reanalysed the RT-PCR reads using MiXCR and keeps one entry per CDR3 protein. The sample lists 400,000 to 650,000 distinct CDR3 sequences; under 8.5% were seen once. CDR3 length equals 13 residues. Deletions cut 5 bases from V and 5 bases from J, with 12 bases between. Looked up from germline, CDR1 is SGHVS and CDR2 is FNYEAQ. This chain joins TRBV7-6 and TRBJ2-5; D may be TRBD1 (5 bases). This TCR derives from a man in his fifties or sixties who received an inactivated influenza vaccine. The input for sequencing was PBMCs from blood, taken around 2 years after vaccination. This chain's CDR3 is CASSEINRETQYF. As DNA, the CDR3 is TGTGCCAGCAGCGAAATAAACAGGGAGACCCAGTACTTC.